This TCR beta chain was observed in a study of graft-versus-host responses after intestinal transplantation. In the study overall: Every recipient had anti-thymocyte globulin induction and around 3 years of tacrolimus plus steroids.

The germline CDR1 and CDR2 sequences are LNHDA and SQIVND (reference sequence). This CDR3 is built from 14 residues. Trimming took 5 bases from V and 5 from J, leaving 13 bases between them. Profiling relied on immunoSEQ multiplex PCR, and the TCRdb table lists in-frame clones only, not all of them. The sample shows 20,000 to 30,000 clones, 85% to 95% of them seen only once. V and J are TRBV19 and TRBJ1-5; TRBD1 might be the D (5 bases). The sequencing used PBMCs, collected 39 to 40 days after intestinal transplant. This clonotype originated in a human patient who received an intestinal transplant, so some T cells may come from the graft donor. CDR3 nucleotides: TGTGCCAGTAGTGGCAGGGTCACGGATCAGCCCCAGCATTTT. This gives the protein CASSGRVTDQPQHF.